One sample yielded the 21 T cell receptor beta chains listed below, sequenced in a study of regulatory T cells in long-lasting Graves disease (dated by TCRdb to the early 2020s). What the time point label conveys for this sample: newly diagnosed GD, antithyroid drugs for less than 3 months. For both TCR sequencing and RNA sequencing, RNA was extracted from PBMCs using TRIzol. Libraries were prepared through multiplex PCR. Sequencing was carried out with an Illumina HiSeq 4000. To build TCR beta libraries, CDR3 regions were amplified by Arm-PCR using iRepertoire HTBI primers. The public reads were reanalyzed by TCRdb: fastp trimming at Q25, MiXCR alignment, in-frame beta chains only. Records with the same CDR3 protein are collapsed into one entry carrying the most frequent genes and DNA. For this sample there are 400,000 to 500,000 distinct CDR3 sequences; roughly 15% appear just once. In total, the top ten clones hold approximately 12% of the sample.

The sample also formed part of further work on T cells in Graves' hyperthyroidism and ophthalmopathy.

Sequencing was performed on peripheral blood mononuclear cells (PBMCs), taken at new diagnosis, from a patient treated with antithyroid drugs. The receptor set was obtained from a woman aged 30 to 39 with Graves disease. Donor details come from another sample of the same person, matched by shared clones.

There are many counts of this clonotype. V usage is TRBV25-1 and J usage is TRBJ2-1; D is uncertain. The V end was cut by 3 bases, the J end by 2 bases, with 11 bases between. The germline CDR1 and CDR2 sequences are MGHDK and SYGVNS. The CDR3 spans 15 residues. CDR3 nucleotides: TGTGCCAGCAGTGACCGGGTCCTCACCTACAATGAGCAGTTCTTC. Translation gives CASSDRVLTYNEQFF.

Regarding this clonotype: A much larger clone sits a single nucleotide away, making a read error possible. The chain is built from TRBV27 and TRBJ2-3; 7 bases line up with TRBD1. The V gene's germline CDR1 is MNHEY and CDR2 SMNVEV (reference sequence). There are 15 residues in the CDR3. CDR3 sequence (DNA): TGTGCCAGCAGTTTATCGATGGACAGGACAGATACGAAGTATTTT. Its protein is CASSLSMDRTDTKYF.

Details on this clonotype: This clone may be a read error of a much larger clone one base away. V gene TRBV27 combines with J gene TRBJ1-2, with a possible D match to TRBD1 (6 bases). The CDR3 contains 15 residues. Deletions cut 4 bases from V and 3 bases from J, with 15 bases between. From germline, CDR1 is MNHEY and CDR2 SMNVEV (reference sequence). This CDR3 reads CASSSGRGRDYGYTF. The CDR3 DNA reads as TGTGCCAGCAGTTCCGGCAGGGGTCGGGACTATGGCTACACCTTC.

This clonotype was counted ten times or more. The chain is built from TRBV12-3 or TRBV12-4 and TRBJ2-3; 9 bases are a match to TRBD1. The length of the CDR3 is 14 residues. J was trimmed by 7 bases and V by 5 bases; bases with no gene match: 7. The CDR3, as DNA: TGTGCCAGCAGTGGGGACAGGGACCCTAATACGCAGTATTTT. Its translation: CASSGDRDPNTQYF.

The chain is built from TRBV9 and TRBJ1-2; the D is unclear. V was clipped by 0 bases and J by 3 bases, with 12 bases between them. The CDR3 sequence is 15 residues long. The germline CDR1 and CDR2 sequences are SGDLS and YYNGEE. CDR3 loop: CASSVVPGVDYGYTF. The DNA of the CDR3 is TGTGCCAGCAGCGTAGTCCCCGGGGTCGACTATGGCTACACCTTC.

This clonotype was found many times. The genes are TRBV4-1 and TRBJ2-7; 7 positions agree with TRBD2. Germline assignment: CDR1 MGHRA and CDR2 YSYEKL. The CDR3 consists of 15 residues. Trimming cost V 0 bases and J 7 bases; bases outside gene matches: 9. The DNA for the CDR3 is TGCGCCAGCAGCCAAGATCCGGGCGGGAGTTTTGAGCAGTACTTC. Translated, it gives CASSQDPGGSFEQYF.

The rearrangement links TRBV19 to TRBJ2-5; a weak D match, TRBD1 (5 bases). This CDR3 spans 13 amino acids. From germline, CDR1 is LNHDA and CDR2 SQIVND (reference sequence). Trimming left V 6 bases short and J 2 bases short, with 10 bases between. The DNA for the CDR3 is TGTGCCAGTAGGGAAGGGGCACAAGAGACCCAGTACTTC. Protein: CASREGAQETQYF.

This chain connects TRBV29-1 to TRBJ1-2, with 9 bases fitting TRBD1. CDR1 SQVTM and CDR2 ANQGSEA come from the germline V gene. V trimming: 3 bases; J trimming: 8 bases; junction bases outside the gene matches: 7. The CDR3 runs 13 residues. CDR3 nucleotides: TGCAGCGTTGAGGGGTGGGACAGGGTCGGCTACACCTTC. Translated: CSVEGWDRVGYTF.

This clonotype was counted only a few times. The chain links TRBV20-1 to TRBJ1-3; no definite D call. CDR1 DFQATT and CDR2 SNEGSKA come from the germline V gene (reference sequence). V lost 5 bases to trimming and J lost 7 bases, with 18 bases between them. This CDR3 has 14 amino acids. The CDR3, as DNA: TGCAGTGCTCCGGACCGAAAAGGAGGGAACACCATATATTTT. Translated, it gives CSAPDRKGGNTIYF.

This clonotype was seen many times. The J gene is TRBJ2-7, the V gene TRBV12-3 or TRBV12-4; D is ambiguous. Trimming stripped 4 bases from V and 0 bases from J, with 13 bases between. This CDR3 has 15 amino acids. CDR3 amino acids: CASSSSSVDSYEQYF. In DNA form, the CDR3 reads TGTGCCAGCAGTTCAAGTAGTGTCGACTCCTACGAGCAGTACTTC.

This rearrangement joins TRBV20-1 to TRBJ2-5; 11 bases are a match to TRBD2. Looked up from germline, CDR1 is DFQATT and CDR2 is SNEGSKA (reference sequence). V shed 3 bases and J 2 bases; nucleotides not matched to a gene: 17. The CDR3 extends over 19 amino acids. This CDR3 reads CSASSGLAEDRRGQETQYF. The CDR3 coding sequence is TGCAGTGCTAGTTCGGGACTAGCGGAAGACCGGCGCGGGCAAGAGACCCAGTACTTC.

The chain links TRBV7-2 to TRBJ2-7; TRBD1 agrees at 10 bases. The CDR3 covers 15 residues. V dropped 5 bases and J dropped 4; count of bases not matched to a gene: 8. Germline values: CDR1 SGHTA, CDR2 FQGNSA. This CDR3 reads CASSEGTGVVYEQYF. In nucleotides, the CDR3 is TGTGCCAGCAGCGAAGGGACAGGGGTTGTTTACGAGCAGTACTTC.

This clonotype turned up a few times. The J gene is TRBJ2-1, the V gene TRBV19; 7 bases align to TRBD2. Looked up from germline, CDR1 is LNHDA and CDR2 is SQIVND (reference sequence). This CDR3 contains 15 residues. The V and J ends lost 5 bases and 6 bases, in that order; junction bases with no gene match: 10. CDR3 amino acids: CASSVAGALANEQFF. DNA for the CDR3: TGTGCCAGTAGTGTAGCGGGCGCGCTTGCCAATGAGCAGTTCTTC.

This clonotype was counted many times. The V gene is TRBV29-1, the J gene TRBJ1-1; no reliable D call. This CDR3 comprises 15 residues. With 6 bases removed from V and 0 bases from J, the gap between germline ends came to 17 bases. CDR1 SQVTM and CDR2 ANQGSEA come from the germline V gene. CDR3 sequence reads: CSVGPLGVMNTEAFF. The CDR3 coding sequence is TGCAGCGTCGGCCCCCTCGGGGTAATGAACACTGAAGCTTTCTTT.

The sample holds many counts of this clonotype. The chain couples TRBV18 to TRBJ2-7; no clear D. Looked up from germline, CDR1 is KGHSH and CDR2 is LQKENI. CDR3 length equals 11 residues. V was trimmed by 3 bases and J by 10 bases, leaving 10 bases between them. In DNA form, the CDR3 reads TGTGCCAGCTCACCGGGCCGCGTTCAGTACTTC. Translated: CASSPGRVQYF.

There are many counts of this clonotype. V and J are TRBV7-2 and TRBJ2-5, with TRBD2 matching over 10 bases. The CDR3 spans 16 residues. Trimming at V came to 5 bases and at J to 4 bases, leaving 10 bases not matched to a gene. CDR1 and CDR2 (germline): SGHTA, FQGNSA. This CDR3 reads CASSPTGLAYPETQYF. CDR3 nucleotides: TGTGCCAGCAGCCCAACGGGACTAGCGTATCCAGAGACCCAGTACTTC. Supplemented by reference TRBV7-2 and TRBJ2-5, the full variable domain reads GAGVSQSPSNKVTEKGKDVELRCDPISGHTALYWYRQSLGQGLEFLIYFQGNSAPDKSGLPSDRFSAERTGGSVSTLTIQRTQQEDSAVYLCASSPTGLAYPETQYFGPGTRLLVL.

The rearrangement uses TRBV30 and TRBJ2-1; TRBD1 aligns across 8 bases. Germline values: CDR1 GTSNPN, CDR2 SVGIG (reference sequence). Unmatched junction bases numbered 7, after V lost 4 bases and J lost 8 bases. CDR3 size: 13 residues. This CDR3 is CAWIDRGLHEQFF. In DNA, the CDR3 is TGTGCCTGGATCGACAGGGGCCTCCATGAGCAGTTCTTC. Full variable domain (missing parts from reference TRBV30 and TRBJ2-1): SQTIHQWPATLVQPVGSPLSLECTVEGTSNPNLYWYRQAAGRGLQLLFYSVGIGQISSEVPQNLSASRPQDRQFILSSKKLLLSDSGFYLCAWIDRGLHEQFFGPGTRLTVL.

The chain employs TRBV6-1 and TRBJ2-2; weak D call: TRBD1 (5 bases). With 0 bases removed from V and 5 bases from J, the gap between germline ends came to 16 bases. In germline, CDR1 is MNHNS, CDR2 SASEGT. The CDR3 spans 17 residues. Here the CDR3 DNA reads TGTGCCAGCAGTGAAGCGGAAGGGATACAGGCAACCGGGGAGCTGTTTTTT. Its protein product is CASSEAEGIQATGELFF.

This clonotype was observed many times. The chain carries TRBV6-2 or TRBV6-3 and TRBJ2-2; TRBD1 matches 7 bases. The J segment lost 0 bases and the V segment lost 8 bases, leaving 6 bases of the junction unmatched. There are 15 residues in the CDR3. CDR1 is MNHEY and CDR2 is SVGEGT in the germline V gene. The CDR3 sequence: CASGLGTANTGELFF. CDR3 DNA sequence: TGTGCCAGCGGTCTTGGGACAGCGAACACCGGGGAGCTGTTTTTT.

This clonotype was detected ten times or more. The CDR3 DNA is TGTGCCAGCAGTTTTTTGGACAGGCCGGGCGGGGCCAACGTCCTGACTTTC. This codes for CASSFLDRPGGANVLTF. The chain recombines TRBV28 with TRBJ2-6, with 7 bases fitting TRBD1. Trimming took 3 bases from V and 4 from J; bases not matched to a gene: 9. The CDR3 is made up of 17 amino acids. The germline V gene has CDR1 MDHEN and CDR2 SYDVKM.

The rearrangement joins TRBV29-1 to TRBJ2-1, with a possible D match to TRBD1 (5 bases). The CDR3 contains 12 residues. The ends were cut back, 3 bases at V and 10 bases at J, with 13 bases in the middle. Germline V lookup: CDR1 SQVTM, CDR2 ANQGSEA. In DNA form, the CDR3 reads TGCAGCGTTGATCTCAGGGTGGACGAGCAGTTCTTC. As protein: CSVDLRVDEQFF.